Following are 15 T cell receptor beta chains from one sample sequenced in a study of cytomegalovirus exposure and HLA in healthy donors (dated by TCRdb to about 2017). Library construction relied on the immunoSEQ multiplex PCR assay. For the multiplex PCR, a mixture combining 60 forward primers for TCR Vbeta segments and 13 reverse primers for TCR Jbeta segments was used. The immuneACCESS repertoire file appears here via TCRdb, limited to in-frame rearrangements. These files lack a portion of the clones; in checked studies, under half of the deficit traces to unresolved V genes, and the cause of the others is not known. The sample includes about 160,000 clones, with roughly three quarters observed a single time. The ten largest account for over 1.2% of the sample. Sequenced material: PBMCs. These receptor sequences come from a man in his fifties or sixties in good health and CMV-seronegative.

The gene calls are TRBV5-4 and TRBJ2-5; 9 bases agree with TRBD2. The CDR3 is 16 residues long. Germline values: CDR1 SGHNT, CDR2 YYREEE (reference sequence). Trimming took 4 bases from V and 5 from J; bases not matched to a gene: 12. This chain's CDR3 is CASSPRGSGRKETQYF. DNA of the CDR3: TGTGCCAGCAGCCCCCGGGGTAGCGGGAGAAAGGAGACCCAGTACTTC.

The chain recombines TRBV19 with TRBJ1-2; the match to TRBD1 covers 11 bases. The CDR3 runs 17 residues. Germline lookup yields CDR1 LNHDA and CDR2 SQIVND (reference sequence). The V segment lost 5 bases and the J segment 1 base; nucleotides outside the gene matches: 9. The CDR3, as DNA: TGTGCCAGTAGTTCGGACAGGGGGCACGAAATTAACTATGGCTACACCTTC. Encoded protein: CASSSDRGHEINYGYTF.

The chain links TRBV5-4 to TRBJ2-1; D is undetermined. V lost 0 bases, J lost 10 bases, and 8 bases lay in between. Germline V CDR1 and CDR2: SGHNT, YYREEE (reference sequence). This CDR3 is built from 12 residues. The CDR3 sequence: CASSLVVGEQFF. The DNA for the CDR3 is TGTGCCAGCAGCTTGGTCGTGGGCGAGCAGTTCTTC.

The genes are TRBV7-2 and TRBJ2-2; TRBD1 agrees at 7 bases. Trimming cost V 5 bases and J 4 bases; bases outside gene matches: 7. The CDR3 is 15 residues long. The V gene's germline CDR1 is SGHTA and CDR2 FQGNSA. CDR3 sequence reads: CASSPRQGATGELFF. Here the CDR3 DNA reads TGTGCCAGCAGCCCAAGACAGGGCGCCACCGGGGAGCTGTTTTTT.

This chain uses TRBV25-1 with TRBJ1-1, with D maybe TRBD1 (5 bases). The CDR3 spans 15 residues. Germline V gene sequence: CDR1 MGHDK, CDR2 SYGVNS. The ends were cut back, 4 bases at V and 8 bases at J, with 20 bases in the middle. The CDR3 DNA reads as TGTGCCAGCAGTGGCCCTTGGGCAGGGCCAGCGGAAGCTTTCTTT. Its translation is CASSGPWAGPAEAFF.

The chain has TRBV6-6 and TRBJ2-5; 8 nucleotides align to TRBD2. The CDR3 spans 15 residues. Germline V lookup: CDR1 MNHNY, CDR2 SVGAGI (reference sequence). Germline trimming cut 7 bases from V and 6 bases from J; bases unmatched to any gene: 13. This CDR3 is CASNSRGGAGQTQYF. The CDR3 region has the DNA TGTGCCAGCAACTCCCGGGGGGGGGCCGGGCAGACCCAGTACTTC.

This chain's CDR3 is CATGQTLGEQYF. The CDR3 nucleotides read TGTGCCACCGGACAGACTCTTGGGGAGCAGTACTTC. This chain links TRBV19 with TRBJ2-7; perhaps TRBD1 as D (6 bases). CDR3 size: 12 residues. Trimming stripped 10 bases from V and 7 bases from J, with 17 bases between. The germline V gene has CDR1 LNHDA and CDR2 SQIVND (reference sequence).

The chain is built from TRBV29-1 and TRBJ2-1; 8 positions agree with TRBD2. Looked up from germline, CDR1 is SQVTM and CDR2 is ANQGSEA. CDR3 length equals 13 residues. V gave up 2 bases and J gave up 6 bases; unmatched junction bases: 3. The CDR3 nucleotides read TGCAGCGTTGAATCCCTAGCGGGCAATGAGCAGTTCTTC. This codes for CSVESLAGNEQFF.

The chain has TRBV5-1 and TRBJ2-3, with D possibly being TRBD2 (5 bases). This CDR3 region has 15 residues. The germline CDR1 and CDR2 sequences are SGHRS and YFSETQ. Trimming left V 0 bases short and J 2 bases short, with 10 bases between. The CDR3 is CASSLVASPTDTQYF. The CDR3 bases are TGCGCCAGCAGCTTGGTGGCTAGCCCCACAGATACGCAGTATTTT.

V gene TRBV6-1 combines with J gene TRBJ2-5, with TRBD1 identical over 8 bases. Germline CDR1 is MNHNS and CDR2 is SASEGT. The V gene end was trimmed by 5 bases and the J gene end by 9 bases; junction bases not matched to a gene: 14. This CDR3 region has 15 residues. The CDR3 nucleotides are TGTGCCAGCAGTCTGAGTGGGACAGGACTTGGCCCCCAGTACTTC. It specifies CASSLSGTGLGPQYF.

This clone appeared once. The chain recombines TRBV4-2 with TRBJ2-5; D remains ambiguous. The V gene lost 0 bases and the J gene lost 7 bases, with 9 bases spanning the gap. CDR3 length: 13 amino acids. CDR1 is LGHNA and CDR2 is YNFKEQ in the germline V gene. The chain's CDR3 is CASSQERAGTQYF. DNA of the CDR3: TGTGCCAGCAGCCAAGAGCGAGCCGGGACCCAGTACTTC.

The chain joins TRBV6-6 to TRBJ2-7, with TRBD1 matching over 9 bases. Germline V gives CDR1 MNHNY, CDR2 SVGAGI (reference sequence). V dropped 6 bases and J dropped 3; count of bases not matched to a gene: 6. The CDR3 runs to 14 residues. As DNA, the CDR3 is TGTGCCAGCAGCGGGACAGGGAACGGCTACGAGCAGTACTTC. Translation gives CASSGTGNGYEQYF.

This clone was picked up a small number of times. This chain's CDR3 is CASSTQGSGGYTF. In DNA form, the CDR3 reads TGTGCCAGTAGTACACAGGGGTCGGGTGGCTACACCTTC. The genes are TRBV19 and TRBJ1-2; TRBD1 aligns across 7 bases. The junction had 6 bases not matched to a gene; V was cut back by 4 bases and J by 7 bases. The CDR3 consists of 13 residues. Germline values: CDR1 LNHDA, CDR2 SQIVND (reference sequence).

The chain joins TRBV19 to TRBJ1-1, with D perhaps TRBD1 (5 bases). This CDR3 contains 13 residues. The germline V and J ends were trimmed by 4 bases and 4 bases, with 10 bases remaining between them. Per the germline V gene, CDR1 is LNHDA and CDR2 is SQIVND (reference sequence). The CDR3 sequence: CASSTVQGTEAFF. CDR3 nucleotides: TGTGCCAGTAGTACTGTCCAGGGCACTGAAGCTTTCTTT. The complete variable domain, with remaining parts taken from reference TRBV19 and TRBJ1-1, reads DGGITQSPKYLFRKEGQNVTLSCEQNLNHDAMYWYRQDPGQGLRLIYYSQIVNDFQKGDIAEGYSVSREKKESFPLTVTSAQKNPTAFYLCASSTVQGTEAFFGQGTRLTVV.

V usage is TRBV9 and J usage is TRBJ2-1; the D gene is possibly TRBD2 (7 bases). The germline V gene encodes CDR1 SGDLS and CDR2 YYNGEE. The V end lost 4 bases, the J end lost 7 bases, and 24 bases lay between the germline ends. The CDR3 has 17 residues. The DNA for the CDR3 is TGTGCCAGCAGCCCTTACCTAGAGGGGGGGCTTGGTAATGAGCAGTTCTTC. The encoded protein is CASSPYLEGGLGNEQFF.